The source of this T cell receptor beta chain is a study of T cells in Graves' hyperthyroidism and ophthalmopathy (dated by TCRdb to between 2018 and 2021). Background on the whole study: Peripheral blood samples were taken at initial diagnosis, before any treatment was given. For training and testing, the 100 patients in the discovery cohort were randomly divided in a 7:3 ratio. After sampling, hyperthyroidism patients received methimazole starting at 30 mg daily, and ophthalmopathy patients received high-dose intravenous methylprednisolone. An independent validation cohort of under 20 hyperthyroidism patients and approximately 17 patients who later progressed to ophthalmopathy tested prospective prediction of ophthalmopathy. TCR V-J signatures able to tell the groups apart were searched for in a discovery cohort of some 100 patients, of whom more than 40 had Graves' ophthalmopathy and some 60 had stable Graves' hyperthyroidism. In addition, the study compared T-cell repertoires in thyroid tissue and in blood from 6 or 7 Graves' hyperthyroidism patients. The paper reports TCR Vbeta CDR3 sequencing of some 140 peripheral blood samples: around 45 ophthalmopathy, roughly 74 hyperthyroidism and around 17 progressor patients.

The CDR3 numbers 14 residues from cysteine through phenylalanine. Kept here is only the CDR3 DNA, which spans 42 bases and is read in frame from base 1. V is cut back by 5 bases and J by 4 bases, with 4 bases in the junction unmatched. What the research found in general, with its limitations: Ophthalmopathy was separated from stable hyperthyroidism by a 13 V-J signature model, with over 85% sensitivity and approximately 84% specificity obtained in cross-validation and 80%/75% obtained in testing. Sample size was not statistically predetermined, and investigators were not blinded to group allocation. During validation, the model predicted progression to ophthalmopathy a median of around 7 months ahead of onset, with around 71% sensitivity and 72% to 80% specificity. Blood samples also contained most of the expanded thyroid clonotypes (frequency above 0.001), which suggests that blood repertoires may reflect thyroid immune responses.

This clonotype was seen at least ten times. Its antigen remains unidentified. Base qualities are not at hand, and no much larger clone is one base apart. Amplification of TCR beta CDR3 regions was carried out from RNA transcripts. The first round of RT-PCR for the TCR CDR3 was performed with the HTBI primer set and the Qiagen OneStep RT-PCR kit. Libraries were constructed in a second round of multiplex PCR, after which size selection and purification were carried out. The libraries were sequenced on an Illumina HiSeq2000 using paired-end 100 bp reads. On the authors' methods: SOAPnuke was used to process the raw data, throwing out any read that contained adapters or uncalled bases, had a mean Phred below 15, or lacked an exact constant-primer or identifier match. COPE v1.2.5 was used to merge the high-quality paired reads, and each unique nucleotide sequence was defined as a clonotype. MiTCR v1.1 was used to align the clonotypes against IMGT TRBV, TRBD and TRBJ reference segments. The analysis included only V-J combinations with a frequency above 0.0001, which together covered approximately 99% of the repertoires. The TCS score was defined as the ratio of F50 (clonal expansion) to E x V (chaos), calculated using BLOSUM62-based TCRdist between CDR3 peptides within each V-J. Welch's t-statistics and random forest reduced roughly 530 V-J features to about 13, which were used in a naive Bayes classifier (R e1071). TCRdb's own reprocessing of the public reads used fastp at Q25 and MiXCR and kept productive beta chains. Rows merge per CDR3 protein into single entries with the most common DNA and genes. TCRdb's processing, not the study's, gives the V and J calls here. In this sample the table shows hundreds of thousands of distinct CDR3 sequences, about 20% of which occur a single time. The top ten constitute about half of the sample.

Moderately to severely active disease, a Clinical Activity Score of at least 3, a NOSPECS grade of at least 4, and a duration under 3 months were present in ophthalmopathy patients. Exclusion was applied to patients with uncontrolled infections, other autoimmune diseases, pregnancy or lactation. Clinical symptoms, serum thyroxine and TRAb, thyroid ultrasound, and orbital computed tomography formed the basis for the diagnoses. PBMCs were isolated from more than 9 ml of fresh peripheral blood by Ficoll-Paque density gradient centrifugation. Trizol reagent was used to extract total RNA, and RNA quality was then checked on an Agilent 2100 Bioanalyzer.

The sequence derives from a man aged 40-49 years with Graves' ophthalmopathy. The V gene is TRBV12-3 or TRBV12-4 and the J gene is TRBJ2-5, and 10 junction bases match TRBD1. Material: blood. The DNA sequence reads TGTGCCAGCAGTCTCAGGACAGGGGGAGAGACCCAGTACTTC. Translated, it gives CASSLRTGGETQYF.